The present TCR beta chain was sequenced within a study of T cells in narcolepsy. About the research overall: Healthy controls were enrolled alongside patients with narcolepsy type 1 or type 2.

Per germline, CDR1 KGHSH and CDR2 LQKENI. V dropped 0 bases and J dropped 4 bases, with 9 bases sitting between them. The CDR3 loop spans 14 amino acids. About this clone: Its cognate antigen is unknown.

Some clones are missing from TCRdb's copy, which holds only in-frame ones; the method was immunoSEQ multiplex PCR. The data contain fewer than 40,000 clones, around 84% of them seen just once; the ten biggest clones take up over 2%. Study outcomes and limitations: Same-patient CSF and blood CD4+ T cell clonotypes included HCRT-specific and TRIB2-specific autoreactive ones.

The sample taken for sequencing was memory (CD45RA-) CD4+ T cells from blood. V usage is TRBV18 and J usage is TRBJ1-2; D not resolved. The sequence was obtained from a human donor in good health. The CDR3 DNA follows: TGTGCCAGCTCACCACCAGGTGACCTCTATGGCTACACCTTC. This encodes CASSPPGDLYGYTF.